The present T cell receptor (beta chain) was sequenced within a study of Graves' ophthalmopathy and Graves' hyperthyroidism. Overall study findings and caveats: Predictions made by the model for ophthalmopathy progression reached 70.59% sensitivity and almost 75% specificity.

CDR3 regions of TCR beta were amplified from RNA transcripts. An initial RT-PCR round employing HTBI primers preceded a second-round multiplex PCR. TCRdb called the multiplex PCR reads again in MiXCR, with one record for every CDR3 protein. This sample has roughly 160,000 distinct CDR3 sequences, with 30% to 45% found just once. In regard to this clonotype: What it recognizes is unknown. An end of the junction differs from the germline gene, which may be a read error.

Those donors who had ophthalmopathy presented with moderate-to-severe activity, a CAS of ≥3, a NOSPECS of ≥4 and a duration under 3 months. What supplied the PBMCs was 7.5 to 10 ml of fresh peripheral blood. This sequence was found in a woman aged 40 to 49 with Graves' ophthalmopathy. Sequences were obtained from peripheral blood.

CDR3 sequence reads: CASSLAGGPPQETQYF. CDR3 bases: TGTGCCAGCAGTCTAGCGGGAGGGCCCCCCCAAGAGACCCAGTACTTC. This sequence joins TRBV12-3 or TRBV12-4 and TRBJ2-5; 12 nucleotides line up with TRBD2. There are 16 residues in the CDR3.